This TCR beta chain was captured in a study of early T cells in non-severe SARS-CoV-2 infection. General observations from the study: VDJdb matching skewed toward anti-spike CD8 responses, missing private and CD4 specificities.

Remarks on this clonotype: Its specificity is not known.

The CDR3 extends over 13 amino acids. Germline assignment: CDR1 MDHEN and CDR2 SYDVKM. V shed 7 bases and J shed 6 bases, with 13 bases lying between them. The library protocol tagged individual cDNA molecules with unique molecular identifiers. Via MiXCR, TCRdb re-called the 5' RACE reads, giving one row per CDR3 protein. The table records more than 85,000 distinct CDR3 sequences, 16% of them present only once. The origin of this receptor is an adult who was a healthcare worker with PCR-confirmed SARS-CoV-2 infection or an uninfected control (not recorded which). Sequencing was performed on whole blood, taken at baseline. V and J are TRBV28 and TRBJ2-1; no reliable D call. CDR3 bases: TGTGCCAGCACACTCCGGGCCTTCAATGAGCAGTTCTTC. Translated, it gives CASTLRAFNEQFF.